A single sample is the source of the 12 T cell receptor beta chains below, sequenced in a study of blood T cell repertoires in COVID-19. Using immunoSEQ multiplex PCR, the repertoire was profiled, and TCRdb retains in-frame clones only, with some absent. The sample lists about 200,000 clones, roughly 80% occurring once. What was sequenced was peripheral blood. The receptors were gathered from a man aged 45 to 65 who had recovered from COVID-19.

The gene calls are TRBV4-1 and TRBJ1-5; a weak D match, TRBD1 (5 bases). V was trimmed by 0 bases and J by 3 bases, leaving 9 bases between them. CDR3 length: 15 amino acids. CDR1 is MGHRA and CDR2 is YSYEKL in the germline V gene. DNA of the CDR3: TGCGCCAGCAGCCAAGAAAGACAGCCCAATCAGCCCCAGCATTTT. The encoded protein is CASSQERQPNQPQHF.

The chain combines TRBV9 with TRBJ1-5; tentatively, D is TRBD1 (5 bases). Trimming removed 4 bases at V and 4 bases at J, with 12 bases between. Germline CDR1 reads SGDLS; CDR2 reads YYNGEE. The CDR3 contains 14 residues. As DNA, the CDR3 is TGTGCCAGCAGCTCGGGCTGGACAAATCAGCCCCAGCATTTT. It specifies CASSSGWTNQPQHF. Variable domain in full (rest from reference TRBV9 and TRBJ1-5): DSGVTQTPKHLITATGQRVTLRCSPRSGDLSVYWYQQSLDQGLQFLIQYYNGEERAKGNILERFSAQQFPDLHSELNLSSLELGDSALYFCASSSGWTNQPQHFGDGTRLSIL.

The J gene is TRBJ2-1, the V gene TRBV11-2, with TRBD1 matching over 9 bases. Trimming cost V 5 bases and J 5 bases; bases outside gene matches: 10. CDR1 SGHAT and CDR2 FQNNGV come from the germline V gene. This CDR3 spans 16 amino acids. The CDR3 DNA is TGTGCCAGCAGCCCAGATATGGGACAGGGTCACAATGAGCAGTTCTTC. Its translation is CASSPDMGQGHNEQFF.

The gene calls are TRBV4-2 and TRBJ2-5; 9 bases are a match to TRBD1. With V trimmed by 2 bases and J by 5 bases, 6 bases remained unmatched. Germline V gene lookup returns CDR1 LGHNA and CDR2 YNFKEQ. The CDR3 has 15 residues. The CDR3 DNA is TGTGCCAGCAGCCAATGGGACAGGGATGGGGAGACCCAGTACTTC. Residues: CASSQWDRDGETQYF.

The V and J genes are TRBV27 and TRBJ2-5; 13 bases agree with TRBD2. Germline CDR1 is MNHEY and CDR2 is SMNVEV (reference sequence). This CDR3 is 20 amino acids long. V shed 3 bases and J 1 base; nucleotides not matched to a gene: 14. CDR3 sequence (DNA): TGTGCCAGCAGTTTCCGGACTAGCGGGAGAGGGGCGGGGCTCCAAGAGACCCAGTACTTC. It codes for CASSFRTSGRGAGLQETQYF.

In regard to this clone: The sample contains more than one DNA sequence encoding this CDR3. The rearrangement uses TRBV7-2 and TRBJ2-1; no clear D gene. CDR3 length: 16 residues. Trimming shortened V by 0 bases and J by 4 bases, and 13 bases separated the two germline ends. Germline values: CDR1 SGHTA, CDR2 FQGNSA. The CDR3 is CASSLAARGPYNEQFF. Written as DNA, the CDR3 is TGTGCCAGCAGCTTAGCCGCTCGCGGCCCATACAATGAGCAGTTCTTC.

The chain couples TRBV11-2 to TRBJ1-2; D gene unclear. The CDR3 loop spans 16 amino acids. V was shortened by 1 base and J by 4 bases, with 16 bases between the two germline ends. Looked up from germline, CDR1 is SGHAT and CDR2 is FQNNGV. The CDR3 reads CASSLGAPGTFYGYTF. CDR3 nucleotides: TGTGCCAGCAGCTTAGGCGCCCCGGGTACCTTCTATGGCTACACCTTC.

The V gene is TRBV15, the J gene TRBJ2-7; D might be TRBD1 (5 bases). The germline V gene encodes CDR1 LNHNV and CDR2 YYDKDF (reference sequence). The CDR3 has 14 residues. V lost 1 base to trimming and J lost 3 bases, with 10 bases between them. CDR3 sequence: CATSRVGQGYEQYF. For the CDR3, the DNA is TGTGCCACCAGCAGAGTAGGGCAGGGCTACGAGCAGTACTTC.

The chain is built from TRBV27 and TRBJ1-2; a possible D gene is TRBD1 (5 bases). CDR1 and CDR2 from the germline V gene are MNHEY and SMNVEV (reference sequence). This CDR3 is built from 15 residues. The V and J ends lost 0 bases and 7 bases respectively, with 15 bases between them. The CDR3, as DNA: TGTGCCAGCAGTTTATCGACACGGGGGTCGGGTGGCTACACCTTC. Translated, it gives CASSLSTRGSGGYTF.

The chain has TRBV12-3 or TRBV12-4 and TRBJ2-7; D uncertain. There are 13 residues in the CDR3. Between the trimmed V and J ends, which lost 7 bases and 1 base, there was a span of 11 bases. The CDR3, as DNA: TGTGCCAGCAAGAGGTACGCATCCTACGAGCAGTACTTC. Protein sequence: CASKRYASYEQYF.

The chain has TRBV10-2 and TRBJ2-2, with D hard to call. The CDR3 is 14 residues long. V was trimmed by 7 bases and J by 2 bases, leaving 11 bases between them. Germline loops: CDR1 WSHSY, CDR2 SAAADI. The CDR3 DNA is TGCGCCAGCAATCCGACACAAAACACCGGGGAGCTGTTTTTT. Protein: CASNPTQNTGELFF.

This CDR3 is CASSYLSRGREQYF. CDR3 sequence (DNA): TGTGCCAGCAGTTACTTGTCCAGGGGGCGGGAGCAGTACTTC. This sequence joins TRBV6-6 and TRBJ2-7, with 8 bases fitting TRBD1. The CDR3 has 14 amino acids. Germline V gives CDR1 MNHNY, CDR2 SVGAGI (reference sequence). Losses at the gene ends were 1 base for V and 7 bases for J; bases not matched to a gene: 6.